This T cell receptor beta chain was identified during a study of blood T cells in healthy people across ages. Findings of the study overall: It was the long-lived donors that had more naive CD4+ cells and higher diversity than aged donors.

Next came a second PCR, run for about 7 to 12 cycles, which used a sample-barcoded 5' primer along with a J-beta primer mix. The template-switch adaptor, which had 12 random nucleotides, put a tag on each cDNA molecule. Sequencing recovered at least 2.5 million CDR3-containing paired-end reads from each sample. TCRdb reprocessed the 5' RACE reads via MiXCR and lists one record per CDR3 protein. There are 850,000 to 1,300,000 distinct CDR3 sequences in the sample; 40% to 55% occur only once, and under 20% lies in the top ten. This CDR3 is built from 12 residues. V lost 3 bases to trimming and J lost 4 bases, with 5 bases between them. Germline V lookup: CDR1 MNHEY, CDR2 SVGEGT. This clonotype was seen repeatedly, ten times or more. Its antigen is undetermined.

The source is a woman in her fifties or sixties in good health. Specimen: blood. V and J are TRBV6-2 or TRBV6-3 and TRBJ2-3; D gene unclear. The CDR3 spells CASSYRPDTQYF. DNA of the CDR3: TGTGCCAGCAGTTATCGTCCAGATACGCAGTATTTT.